The T cell receptor beta chain under discussion was sequenced for a study of identical twins. Germline CDR1 reads SEHNR; CDR2 reads FQNEAQ (reference sequence). V lost 5 bases to trimming and J lost 3 bases, with 7 bases between them. The CDR3 totals 12 residues. TCRdb passed the 5' RACE reads through MiXCR, listing each CDR3 protein once. The repertoire includes about 890,000 distinct CDR3 sequences, roughly 12% of them detected once, and about 1.5% sits in the top ten. This clonotype has a handful of counts. This sample was also put to use in a study of yellow fever vaccine responses in identical twins.

The sequence derives from a woman aged 18-29 years in good health. The chain combines TRBV7-9 with TRBJ1-1; TRBD1 is a possible D gene (5 bases). Sequencing input: PBMCs. CDR3 sequence: CASSRDHTEAFF. The CDR3 region has the DNA TGTGCCAGCAGCCGGGACCACACTGAAGCTTTCTTT.